This paragraph reports one T cell receptor beta chain. The target antigen is unknown. The sample comes from a study of identical twins. Study results and limitations: Among beta out-of-frame sequences, excess sharing between twins appeared weaker. Out-of-frame alpha sequences common to twins were enriched for low generation probability. Within monozygotic twins, out-of-frame TCR alpha sharing was underestimated by the models.

Per the germline V gene, CDR1 is MNHEY and CDR2 is SMNVEV (reference sequence). V dropped 6 bases and J dropped 2 bases, with 17 bases sitting between them. The CDR3 is 17 residues long. TCRdb ran MiXCR on the 5' RACE reads and lists one entry per CDR3 protein. The profile shows 690,000 or so distinct CDR3 sequences, 6% to 6.5% of them singletons. The donor group consisted entirely of healthy Caucasians. Material: naive T cells sorted from blood. The chain recombines TRBV27 with TRBJ2-6, with D perhaps matching TRBD2 (6 bases). The receptor comes from a man younger than 30 in good health. The CDR3 nucleotides read TGTGCCAGCAGCCCAAGGGCCGCGGGGCCTGGGGCCAACGTCCTGACTTTC. Translating gives CASSPRAAGPGANVLTF. Complete variable domain (other parts from reference TRBV27 and TRBJ2-6): EAQVTQNPRYLITVTGKKLTVTCSQNMNHEYMSWYRQDPGLGLRQIYYSMNVEVTDKGDVPEGYKVSRKEKRNFPLILESPSPNQTSLYFCASSPRAAGPGANVLTFGAGSRLTVL.